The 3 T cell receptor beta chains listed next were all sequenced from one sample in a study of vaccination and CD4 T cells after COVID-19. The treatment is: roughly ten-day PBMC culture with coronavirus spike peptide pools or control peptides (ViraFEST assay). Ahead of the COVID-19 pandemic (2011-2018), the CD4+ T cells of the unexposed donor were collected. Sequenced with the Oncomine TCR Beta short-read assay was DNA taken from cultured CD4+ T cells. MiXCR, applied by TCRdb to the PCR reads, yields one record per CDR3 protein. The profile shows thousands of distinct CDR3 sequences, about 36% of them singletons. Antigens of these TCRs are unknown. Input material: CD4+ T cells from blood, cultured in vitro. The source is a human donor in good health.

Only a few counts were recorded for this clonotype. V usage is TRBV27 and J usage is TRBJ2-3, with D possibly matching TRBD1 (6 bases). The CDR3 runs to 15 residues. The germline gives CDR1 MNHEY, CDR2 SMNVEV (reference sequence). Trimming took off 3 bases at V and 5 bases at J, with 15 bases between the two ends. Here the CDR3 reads CASSFVGGHRDTQYF. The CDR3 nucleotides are TGTGCCAGCAGTTTTGTAGGGGGACACAGAGATACGCAGTATTTT.

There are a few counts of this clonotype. In nucleotides, the CDR3 is TGTGCCAGTAGTATTGACAGGGGGACCTACGAGCAGTACTTC. Amino acid sequence: CASSIDRGTYEQYF. This chain links TRBV19 with TRBJ2-7; 9 nucleotides match TRBD1. Germline CDR1 reads LNHDA; CDR2 reads SQIVND (reference sequence). CDR3 length: 14 amino acids. Trimming cost V 3 bases and J 2 bases; bases outside gene matches: 2.

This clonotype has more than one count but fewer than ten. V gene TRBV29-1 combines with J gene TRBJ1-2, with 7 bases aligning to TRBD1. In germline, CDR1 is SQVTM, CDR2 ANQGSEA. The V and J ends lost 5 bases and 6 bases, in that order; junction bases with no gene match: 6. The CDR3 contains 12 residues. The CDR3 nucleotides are TGCAGCGTTCTGACAGGGCCTAATGGCTACACCTTC. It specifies CSVLTGPNGYTF.